One and the same sample provided the 3 T cell receptor beta chains below, sequenced in a study of T cell changes during pregnancy in multiple sclerosis (dated by TCRdb to about 2019). Library preparation used the immunoSEQ multiplex PCR assay. The table was pulled from immuneACCESS by TCRdb, which kept in-frame rearrangements only. Such tables lose some clones; where checked, under half of the loss comes from unresolved V genes, and the rest has no known cause. This sample gives tens of thousands of clones in total; approximately 90% of them show up just once. The ten largest clonotypes hold under 0.8% of the sample. The sample consisted of CD4+ T cells from peripheral blood mononuclear cells, taken in the first trimester of pregnancy. These receptors all stem from a female donor with multiple sclerosis, enrolled in a pregnancy study.

The chain is built from TRBV18 and TRBJ2-1, with TRBD2 matching 7 bases. V gave up 1 base and J gave up 5 bases; unmatched junction bases: 17. This CDR3 comprises 19 residues. Germline CDR1 is KGHSH and CDR2 is LQKENI. For the CDR3, the DNA is TGTGCCAGCTCACCACAAATAGGGCAGCGGGATCGACCTGACAATGAGCAGTTCTTC. Translation: CASSPQIGQRDRPDNEQFF.

This sequence joins TRBV28 and TRBJ1-1, with 7 nucleotides matching TRBD1. The trim removed 6 bases at V and 3 bases at J, leaving 1 base unmatched. The CDR3 is 12 amino acids. Germline V gene lookup returns CDR1 MDHEN and CDR2 SYDVKM. The CDR3 region is CASRQGYTEAFF. In nucleotides, the CDR3 is TGTGCCAGCAGACAGGGGTACACTGAAGCTTTCTTT.

This clone has only a few counts. The rearrangement joins TRBV23-1 to TRBJ2-7, with TRBD1 as a possible D gene (6 bases). TRBV23-1 is given ORF status, its function remaining uncertain. The CDR3 is 14 amino acids. With 4 bases removed from V and 3 bases from J, the gap between germline ends came to 13 bases. CDR3 in DNA: TGCGCCAGCAGTCCCCCAGGGGCTGTCTACGAGCAGTACTTC. It translates to CASSPPGAVYEQYF.